These T cell receptor beta chains were read from a single sample in a study of T cell repertoires in cytomegalovirus infection. Their antigens are not known. TCRdb itself ran the reads through MiXCR, one entry per CDR3 protein. Here the sample spans a few hundred thousand distinct CDR3 sequences, 20% to 25% being singletons. Material: cultured PBMCs, obtained from culture after CMV antigen stimulation. The source is a human donor in good health (CMV status not recorded). Some clones in this sample may be carry-over from other donors' samples. Both conserved end residues are trimmed from each CDR3.

CDR3aa,j_gene,v_gene
ASSPGGGQQETQY,TRBJ2-5,TRBV7-9
ASSPASGKADTQY,TRBJ2-3,TRBV7-3
ASSEGGDYGYT,TRBJ1-2,TRBV2
ASRGSGDRGYEQY,TRBJ2-7,TRBV7-9
ASMDRNMNTEAF,TRBJ1-1,TRBV19
ASSTTWGGTQETQY,TRBJ2-5,TRBV28
ASSLKRGPNTGELF,TRBJ2-2,TRBV6-6
ASSLGLAGGREETQY,TRBJ2-5,TRBV11-2
ASSQGLAAEQF,TRBJ2-1,TRBV4-1
ASSTTSDYEQY,TRBJ2-7,TRBV19
ASNTPSVDTQY,TRBJ2-3,TRBV7-2
ASRSLGTYYGYT,TRBJ1-2,TRBV19
ASSDGQTSNQPQH,TRBJ1-5,TRBV2
ASSSIRTSGRGGTYNEQF,TRBJ2-1,TRBV6-2/TRBV6-3
ASSLAAVNSNQPQH,TRBJ1-5,TRBV5-6
ASSLGSGGPQH,TRBJ1-5,TRBV7-2
SVGGQVTDTQY,TRBJ2-3,TRBV29-1
ASSPGQVFTDTQY,TRBJ2-3,TRBV6-2/TRBV6-3
ASSSRSGETQY,TRBJ2-5,TRBV7-2
ASSKGLAGLNTGELF,TRBJ2-2,TRBV6-6
ASRDGLAASDTQY,TRBJ2-3,TRBV6-2/TRBV6-3
ASSLGRGENSPLH,TRBJ1-6,TRBV7-9
SAQPGTYEQY,TRBJ2-7,TRBV20-1
ASSPSSGVDSYEQY,TRBJ2-7,TRBV4-1
ASSGRTGTGNTEAF,TRBJ1-1,TRBV5-4
ASSYSVTSSSYNEQF,TRBJ2-1,TRBV6-6
ASSFGGGETQY,TRBJ2-5,TRBV12-3/TRBV12-4
SATGFADTQY,TRBJ2-3,TRBV20-1
SAPGTGGYGYT,TRBJ1-2,TRBV20-1
ASSLLHGKSEAF,TRBJ1-1,TRBV27
ASSPGGAGRVPGTQY,TRBJ2-5,TRBV5-4
ASSRARVGETQY,TRBJ2-5,TRBV7-8
ASSKAQGSSYNEQF,TRBJ2-1,TRBV12-3/TRBV12-4
ASSPGQDYSPLH,TRBJ1-6,TRBV27
ASSLRFSNQPQH,TRBJ1-5,TRBV12-3/TRBV12-4
ASSDGPAGEQF,TRBJ2-1,TRBV7-8
ASSWSRDRDGYT,TRBJ1-2,TRBV7-2
ASSLGGPLYEQY,TRBJ2-7,TRBV7-2
ASSYSGLAPTSYNEQF,TRBJ2-1,TRBV6-2/TRBV6-3
ASSLALDRPYDTQY,TRBJ2-3,TRBV7-9
ASSKQTGGAGGEQF,TRBJ2-1,TRBV7-8
AVTPNPGQSTDTQY,TRBJ2-3,TRBV10-3
ASTPSRVTKETQY,TRBJ2-5,TRBV7-2
ASSRADSGYGETQY,TRBJ2-5,TRBV6-2/TRBV6-3
ASSLGQGGEKLF,TRBJ1-4,TRBV7-8
ASSRGRATDTQY,TRBJ2-3,TRBV7-2
ASSLINEQF,TRBJ2-1,TRBV12-3/TRBV12-4
ASSLYRGHNEQF,TRBJ2-1,TRBV7-6
ASSRGLAGNQETQY,TRBJ2-5,TRBV5-6
ASSSLWISNQPQH,TRBJ1-5,TRBV6-2/TRBV6-3
ASSWEDRGAEAF,TRBJ1-1,TRBV5-5
ASSPRTSGELATGELF,TRBJ2-2,TRBV11-2
ASSLARRGEQY,TRBJ2-7,TRBV7-8
ASSNRWTVNEQF,TRBJ2-1,TRBV19